This T cell receptor (beta chain) was sequenced during a study of blood T cell repertoires in COVID-19. Study in general: The samples span acute and convalescent COVID-19 from the United States, Italy and Spain.

J lost 7 bases, V lost 5 bases, and 3 bases had no gene match. The CDR3 loop spans 13 amino acids. Method: immunoSEQ multiplex PCR; TCRdb's copy keeps in-frame clones and lacks some. The sample consists of approximately 82,000 clones, 82% of them appearing once. The receptor's source is a man aged 50 to 59 with active or convalescent COVID-19. The gene calls are TRBV12-3 or TRBV12-4 and TRBJ1-4; 8 bases map to TRBD1. The sequencing input was peripheral blood. CDR3 in DNA: TGTGCCAGCAGTGGACAGGGTGGTGAAAAACTGTTTTTT. This codes for CASSGQGGEKLFF.